The 16 T cell receptor beta chains below all came from one sample that was sequenced in a study of tumor and adjacent non-tumor tissue in lung cancer. The library came from three nested PCR rounds adapted from ARM-PCR protocols. MiXCR was run by TCRdb on the multiplex PCR reads, yielding one entry per CDR3 protein. The sample yields over 100,000 distinct CDR3 sequences, approximately 82% seen once. No cell sorting was done before RNA was extracted from the tissue. Sequencing was done on a sample of lung tumor tissue. These receptors were taken from a woman aged 55-69 years with non-small cell lung cancer.

With regard to this clonotype: This may arise from a read error, as a much more abundant clone is one base away. The chain recombines TRBV4-3 with TRBJ2-1, with D perhaps matching TRBD1 (5 bases). Trimming pared 1 base from V and 6 bases from J, leaving 13 bases between. This CDR3 region has 15 residues. In germline, CDR1 is LGHNA, CDR2 YSLEER. The chain's CDR3 is CASSQGKGEGNEQFF. Written as DNA, the CDR3 is TGCGCCAGCAGCCAAGGGAAAGGGGAAGGCAATGAGCAGTTCTTC.

On this clonotype: Sequence at one end of the junction differs from germline and may be a read error. This rearrangement joins TRBV10-2 to TRBJ2-7, with D possibly called TRBD1 or TRBD2 (5 bases each). The length of the CDR3 is 13 residues. Germline V gives CDR1 WSHSY, CDR2 SAAADI. CDR3 residues: CTSGPDIQYEQYF. CDR3 nucleotide sequence: TGCACCAGCGGACCGGACATACAATACGAGCAGTACTTC.

CDR3 nucleotide sequence: TGTTACAGCAGCTCACAGGGCTCGCTCTATGGCTACACCTTC. Translating gives CYSSSQGSLYGYTF. The chain employs TRBV11-1 and TRBJ1-2; perhaps TRBD1 as D (6 bases). CDR3 size: 14 residues. Germline loops: CDR1 SGHAT, CDR2 FQDESV (reference sequence).

The chain links TRBV11-3 to TRBJ2-1; 7 nucleotides line up with TRBD1. V gave up 2 bases and J gave up 7 bases; unmatched junction bases: 8. The CDR3 runs 15 residues. Germline CDR1 and CDR2: SGHNT and YENEEA. CDR3: CASSLTAGGHNEQFF. DNA of the CDR3: TGTGCCAGCAGCTTAACGGCAGGGGGTCATAATGAGCAGTTCTTC.

Remarks on this clonotype: One junction end disagrees with the germline gene, perhaps due to a read error. The rearrangement links TRBV6-5 to TRBJ1-6; TRBD1 agrees at 9 bases. The germline CDR1 and CDR2 sequences are MNHEY and SVGAGI. CDR3 length: 16 amino acids. In DNA form, the CDR3 reads TGTGCCAGCAGTTACTCGTTAGGGACAGGGAATTCACCCCTCCAGTTT. Its translation is CASSYSLGTGNSPLQF.

The chain recombines TRBV10-3 with TRBJ2-7; a possible D gene is TRBD2 (6 bases). The CDR3 sequence is 12 residues long. The germline gives CDR1 ENHRY, CDR2 SYGVKD. Trimming took 11 bases from V and 13 from J, leaving 24 bases between them. CDR3 in amino acids: CASKRGEYEHYF. DNA of the CDR3: TGTGCCTCTAAGCGCGGGGAATACGAACATTACTTC.

As to this clonotype: A much larger clone lies a single base off, so this may be a read error. The rearrangement links TRBV12-3 or TRBV12-4 to TRBJ2-2; D unresolved. The CDR3 length is 13 residues. The CDR3 sequence: CVSSLPVPGELFF. The CDR3 DNA reads as TGTGTCAGCAGCCTTCCCGTCCCCGGGGAGCTGTTTTTT.

The rearrangement joins TRBV28 to TRBJ2-5; D might be TRBD2 (5 bases). Germline V gives CDR1 MDHEN, CDR2 SYDVKM. This CDR3 is built from 16 residues. V was cut by 2 bases and J by 3 bases, with 16 bases left in between. CDR3: CASSLGPGLGEETQYF. Here the CDR3 DNA reads TGTGCCAGCAGTTTAGGCCCTGGATTGGGAGAAGAGACCCAGTACTTC.

On this clonotype itself: A single base separates this from a much larger clone, so it may be a read error. In this CDR3 the conserved last residue, phenylalanine or tryptophan, is missing, so a read error is likely. The J gene is TRBJ2-5, the V gene TRBV28; 9 bases are shared with TRBD1. V trimming: 7 bases; J trimming: 0 bases; junction bases outside the gene matches: 6. The CDR3 contains 15 residues. The germline gives CDR1 MDHEN, CDR2 SYDVKM. The CDR3 is CASTQTGGYQETQYI. The CDR3 DNA sequence: TGTGCCAGCACCCAGACAGGGGGGTACCAAGAGACCCAGTACATC.

This clonotype appeared once. A read error may be the cause here, since a much bigger clone is one base away. This rearrangement joins TRBV5-6 to TRBJ1-3; a weak D match, TRBD1 (5 bases). The CDR3 spans 17 residues. CDR1 and CDR2 from the germline V gene are SGHDT and YYEEEE. The DNA for the CDR3 is TGTGACAGCAGCTCCAATCCCGGGACCAGCTCTGGAAACACCATATATTTT. Amino acid sequence: CDSSSNPGTSSGNTIYF.

Note on this clonotype: This could be a read error, since a much larger clone is one nucleotide away. The J gene is TRBJ2-4, the V gene TRBV12-3 or TRBV12-4; 12 bases line up with TRBD1. With 0 bases clipped from V and 5 bases from J, the junction kept 5 bases outside the gene matches. This CDR3 region has 17 residues. The CDR3: CASSLAGQGAAENIQYF. The CDR3 bases are TGTGCCAGCAGTTTAGCGGGACAGGGGGCGGCCGAAAACATTCAGTACTTC.

As concerns this clonotype: A read error may produce the germline difference seen at one junction end. The chain couples TRBV20-1 to TRBJ1-4; D ambiguous. CDR3 length: 15 residues. The germline V gene has CDR1 DFQATT and CDR2 SNEGSKA (reference sequence). The CDR3 nucleotides are TGCAGTGCTAGAGATCTGGGTGCGTCTAATGAGAAACTGTTTTTT. The encoded protein is CSARDLGASNEKLFF.

Concerning this clonotype itself: A read error may account for a junction end that differs from germline. The V and J genes are TRBV7-2 and TRBJ1-1, with 10 bases aligning to TRBD1. The germline V gene has CDR1 SGHTA and CDR2 FQGNSA. The CDR3 runs to 14 residues. CDR3 residues: CASSPDRGSTEAFF. CDR3 sequence (DNA): TGTGCCAGCAGCCCGGACAGGGGGTCTACTGAAGCTTTTTTT.

Remarks on this clonotype: The junction and the germline gene differ at one end; a read error may be behind it. This chain joins TRBV11-2 and TRBJ2-3; maybe TRBD2 (6 bases). This CDR3 comprises 16 residues. Germline values: CDR1 SGHAT, CDR2 FQNNGV. The DNA of the CDR3 is TGTGCCAGCAGCCCCAACAGCGTAACTAGCACAGATACGCATTATTTT. Its protein is CASSPNSVTSTDTHYF.

As regards this clonotype: Mismatch with germline at one junction end may stem from a read error. The chain couples TRBV28 to TRBJ2-2; tentative D call: TRBD2 (5 bases). In germline, CDR1 is MDHEN, CDR2 SYDVKM. The CDR3 has 14 residues. CDR3 sequence reads: CAARNTGTTGELLF. DNA for the CDR3: TGTGCCGCCCGGAACACGGGTACCACCGGGGAGCTGTTGTTT.

On this clonotype itself: A much larger clone differs from this one at a single base, so this may be a read error. This chain uses TRBV28 with TRBJ2-7; TRBD1 matches at 10 bases. This CDR3 comprises 16 residues. CDR1 and CDR2 from the germline V gene are MDHEN and SYDVKM. The CDR3 sequence: CANSLLGQGTSYEQYF. In nucleotides, the CDR3 is TGTGCCAACAGTTTACTGGGACAGGGGACGAGTTACGAGCAGTACTTC.